This TCR beta chain was recorded in a study of Ad26.COV2.S vaccination and SARS-CoV-2 variants. For the study at large: The study gave Ad26.COV2.S intramuscularly, once or twice 56 days apart.

The study's findings and limits: Total T cell responses were possibly underestimated by TCR breadth and depth analyses. The study found higher spike-specific TCR breadth in vaccine than placebo recipients.

Data came from immunoSEQ multiplex PCR; TCRdb stores just in-frame clones and leaves some out. The table lists about 320,000 clones, roughly 84% of them singletons. Germline CDR1 is SGHDT and CDR2 is YYEEEE. This CDR3 is 13 amino acids long. Trimming took off 1 base at V and 1 base at J, with 5 bases between the two ends. Notes on this clone: Its antigen is not identified.

Treatment of the sample: 19 received Ad26.COV2.S at low or high dose, single or two shots; a few received placebo; per-sample allocation not given. Each sample was drawn 63 days after the first injection (of vaccine or placebo). The vaccine antigen was prefusion-stabilized Wuhan SARS-CoV-2 spike. The sequenced sample was peripheral blood, obtained in a trial of Ad26.COV2.S vaccine versus placebo. This receptor was obtained from a person between 18 and 65 years old who received the Ad26.COV2.S COVID-19 vaccine or a placebo. The chain couples TRBV5-6 to TRBJ1-1; unclear D gene. CDR3 DNA: TGTGCCAGCAGCTTGAAGTGGAACACTGAAGCTTTCTTT. This codes for CASSLKWNTEAFF. Drawing the rest from reference TRBV5-6 and TRBJ1-1, the complete variable domain is DAGVTQSPTHLIKTRGQQVTLRCSPKSGHDTVSWYQQALGQGPQFIFQYYEEEERQRGNFPDRFSGHQFPNYSSELNVNALLLGDSALYLCASSLKWNTEAFFGQGTRLTVV.